Following are 28 T cell receptor beta chains from one sample sequenced in a study of T-cell memory formation after mild COVID-19. TCRdb processed the 5' RACE reads anew with MiXCR; each CDR3 protein has one entry. The sample includes approximately 580,000 distinct CDR3 sequences, around 21% of them seen just once. Specimen: PBMCs or a T cell subset sorted from them (not recorded which). These receptors came from an adult woman who had mild COVID-19 (a few samples of this study predate the infection). Cell type and time point are not known.

The chain carries TRBV7-6 and TRBJ1-5; TRBD1 matches 8 bases. Trimming at V came to 4 bases and at J to 5 bases, leaving 7 bases not matched to a gene. Germline V gene lookup returns CDR1 SGHVS and CDR2 FNYEAQ. This CDR3 is 15 amino acids long. This CDR3 reads CASSSYRGRDQPQHF. For the CDR3, the DNA is TGTGCCAGCAGCTCCTACAGGGGGAGGGATCAGCCCCAGCATTTT.

CDR3 loop: CASSYYPRGAAFF. The CDR3 DNA reads as TGTGCCAGCAGTTACTACCCCCGGGGGGCGGCTTTCTTT. This rearrangement joins TRBV6-5 to TRBJ1-1; D is perhaps TRBD1 (6 bases). Germline V gives CDR1 MNHEY, CDR2 SVGAGI. V gave up 1 base and J gave up 11 bases, with 14 bases separating them. The CDR3 is made up of 13 amino acids.

The genes are TRBV7-2 and TRBJ2-7; no definite D call. CDR1 SGHTA and CDR2 FQGNSA come from the germline V gene. The CDR3 is 12 amino acids. The V and J ends lost 4 bases and 13 bases respectively, with 17 bases between them. CDR3 amino acids: CASSSATQKFYF. CDR3 nucleotide sequence: TGTGCCAGCAGCTCGGCGACCCAAAAATTTTACTTC.

This clonotype was recorded a few times. The chain uses TRBV3-1 and TRBJ2-5, with D perhaps matching TRBD1 or TRBD2 (5 bases each). CDR1 is LGHDT, CDR2 YNNKEL, per germline (reference sequence). V was shortened by 3 bases and J by 2 bases, with 13 bases between the two germline ends. This CDR3 is built from 15 residues. This chain's CDR3 is CASSHRTGLQETQYF. The CDR3 coding sequence is TGTGCCAGCAGCCATCGTACGGGGCTTCAAGAGACCCAGTACTTC.

The genes are TRBV20-1 and TRBJ2-6; TRBD1 aligns across 10 bases. This CDR3 spans 18 amino acids. Germline CDR1 and CDR2: DFQATT and SNEGSKA (reference sequence). J lost 2 bases, V lost 5 bases, and 12 bases had no gene match. CDR3 nucleotides: TGCAGTGCTCAGACAGGGGGCGCAAGTTGGGCTGGGGCCAACGTCCTGACTTTC. Residues: CSAQTGGASWAGANVLTF.

The chain links TRBV5-1 to TRBJ2-7; the match to TRBD1 covers 8 bases. Germline CDR1 is SGHRS and CDR2 is YFSETQ. The CDR3 has 15 residues. The V and J ends lost 0 bases and 5 bases, in that order; junction bases with no gene match: 7. CDR3 in amino acids: CASSLALGQEDEQYF. In DNA, the CDR3 is TGCGCCAGCAGCTTGGCCTTGGGACAGGAGGACGAGCAGTACTTC. Variable domain in full (rest from reference TRBV5-1 and TRBJ2-7): KAGVTQTPRYLIKTRGQQVTLSCSPISGHRSVSWYQQTPGQGLQFLFEYFSETQRNKGNFPGRFSGRQFSNSRSEMNVSTLELGDSALYLCASSLALGQEDEQYFGPGTRLTVT.

The chain recombines TRBV7-9 with TRBJ1-5; TRBD1 agrees at 10 bases. Germline assignment: CDR1 SEHNR and CDR2 FQNEAQ (reference sequence). The CDR3 is 14 residues long. After removal of 3 bases from V and 6 bases from J, the junction contained 2 bases not matched to a gene. The CDR3 bases are TGTGCCAGCAGCTTGACAGGGGGCGGTCAGCCCCAGCATTTT. This codes for CASSLTGGGQPQHF.

The chain combines TRBV24-1 with TRBJ2-1; no firm D call. The CDR3 extends over 12 amino acids. V gave up 5 bases and J gave up 11 bases, with 12 bases separating them. Germline CDR1 KGHDR, CDR2 SFDVKD. The CDR3 region is CATSGTLGKQFF. CDR3 nucleotides: TGTGCCACCAGTGGAACCTTAGGGAAGCAGTTCTTC.

The chain couples TRBV12-3 or TRBV12-4 to TRBJ1-1; no firm D call. Trimming removed 4 bases from V and 0 bases from J, with 18 bases in between. The CDR3 covers 17 residues. For the CDR3, the DNA is TGTGCCAGCAGTTCCGACGGGCCAGAAAGCATGAACACTGAAGCTTTCTTT. It translates to CASSSDGPESMNTEAFF.

This clonotype has a handful of counts. The gene calls are TRBV7-2 and TRBJ2-1; unclear D gene. The CDR3 spans 13 residues. Germline CDR1 is SGHTA and CDR2 is FQGNSA. Trimming removed 1 base from V and 8 bases from J, with 9 bases in between. The CDR3 DNA sequence: TGTGCCAGCAGCTTAGTTGATCCGCATGAGCAGTTCTTC. It translates to CASSLVDPHEQFF.

The gene calls are TRBV5-1 and TRBJ2-5; 11 bases fit TRBD2. Germline loops: CDR1 SGHRS, CDR2 YFSETQ. V shed 5 bases and J 3 bases; nucleotides not matched to a gene: 3. CDR3 length equals 14 residues. The CDR3 DNA reads TGCGCCAGCAGGACTAGCGGGGACGAAGAGACCCAGTACTTC. Its protein product is CASRTSGDEETQYF.

This clonotype was counted only a few times. The gene calls are TRBV29-1 and TRBJ2-5; TRBD1 or TRBD2 may be the D gene (6 bases each). Trimming left V 2 bases short and J 5 bases short, with 12 bases between. This CDR3 is built from 13 residues. CDR1 and CDR2 from the germline V gene are SQVTM and ANQGSEA. In nucleotides, the CDR3 is TGCAGCGTTGAAAAGGGGGGCAGTGAGACCCAGTACTTC. Translating gives CSVEKGGSETQYF.

This clonotype has more than one count but fewer than ten. The chain carries TRBV24-1 and TRBJ2-2; 9 bases agree with TRBD1. In germline, CDR1 is KGHDR, CDR2 SFDVKD. The CDR3 length is 18 residues. Trimming took 4 bases from V and 4 from J; bases not matched to a gene: 12. The CDR3 is CATSDRYYGTGTTGELFF. The CDR3 DNA is TGTGCCACCAGTGACAGATACTACGGGACAGGGACCACCGGGGAGCTGTTTTTT.

This clonotype was picked up a small number of times. CDR3: CATSDFAGTNTGELFF. Written as DNA, the CDR3 is TGTGCCACCAGTGATTTCGCGGGGACGAACACCGGGGAGCTGTTTTTT. The genes are TRBV24-1 and TRBJ2-2, with D possibly being TRBD2 (6 bases). V was trimmed by 1 base and J by 0 bases, leaving 8 bases between them. Germline V lookup: CDR1 KGHDR, CDR2 SFDVKD. The CDR3 has 16 amino acids.

This clonotype was picked up a small number of times. The chain couples TRBV7-9 to TRBJ2-1, with TRBD2 matching 7 bases. The CDR3 extends over 18 amino acids. CDR1 and CDR2 (germline): SEHNR, FQNEAQ (reference sequence). V shed 4 bases, J shed 2 bases, and the junction held 14 bases outside the gene matches. CDR3: CASSSKRGENHAYNEQFF. CDR3 nucleotides: TGTGCCAGCAGCTCCAAGCGGGGAGAAAATCATGCCTACAATGAGCAGTTCTTC. The full variable domain, with the rest looked up from reference TRBV7-9 and TRBJ2-1, is DTGVSQNPRHKITKRGQNVTFRCDPISEHNRLYWYRQTLGQGPEFLTYFQNEAQLEKSRLLSDRFSAERPKGSFSTLEIQRTEQGDSAMYLCASSSKRGENHAYNEQFFGPGTRLTVL.

The rearrangement uses TRBV3-1 and TRBJ1-3; D is ambiguous. In germline, CDR1 is LGHDT, CDR2 YNNKEL (reference sequence). Trimming shortened V by 2 bases and J by 8 bases, and 16 bases separated the two germline ends. The length of the CDR3 is 15 residues. The CDR3 nucleotides are TGTGCCAGCAGCCAATATACGGGTGCGTCTGACACCATATATTTT. Translated: CASSQYTGASDTIYF.

This clonotype has ten or more counts. This sequence joins TRBV15 and TRBJ2-7; D unresolved. The CDR3 length is 14 residues. With 5 bases removed from V and 0 bases from J, the gap between germline ends came to 11 bases. Germline V CDR1 and CDR2: LNHNV, YYDKDF (reference sequence). For the CDR3, the DNA is TGTGCCACCAGCGCCGGATTTAGCTCCTACGAGCAGTACTTC. This sequence encodes CATSAGFSSYEQYF.

This clonotype has only a few counts. The gene calls are TRBV5-1 and TRBJ2-6, with D possibly being TRBD1 or TRBD2 (6 bases each). The CDR3 has 17 residues. The germline CDR1 and CDR2 sequences are SGHRS and YFSETQ. Between the trimmed V and J ends, which lost 4 bases and 1 base, there was a span of 15 bases. The CDR3 bases are TGCGCCAGCAGCCAACCGACAGGACTATCTGGGGCCAACGTCCTGACTTTC. Translated, it gives CASSQPTGLSGANVLTF.

The V call is TRBV7-2, the J call TRBJ2-7, with 9 bases matching TRBD1. V shed 5 bases, J shed 4 bases, and the junction held 9 bases outside the gene matches. Per germline, CDR1 SGHTA and CDR2 FQGNSA. This CDR3 comprises 15 residues. The CDR3 region is CASSTLDRGPYEQYF. The CDR3, as DNA: TGTGCCAGCAGCACCCTGGACAGGGGCCCTTACGAGCAGTACTTC.

The chain uses TRBV6-6 and TRBJ2-1; 9 positions agree with TRBD2. With 3 bases clipped from V and 7 bases from J, the junction kept 4 bases outside the gene matches. Germline CDR1 MNHNY, CDR2 SVGAGI (reference sequence). The CDR3 totals 14 residues. In DNA form, the CDR3 reads TGTGCCAGCAGTTATCGGCTAGCGGGGAATGAGCAGTTCTTC. This codes for CASSYRLAGNEQFF.

This chain connects TRBV19 to TRBJ1-3; tentative D call: TRBD1 (5 bases). Germline loops: CDR1 LNHDA, CDR2 SQIVND (reference sequence). Trimming cost V 5 bases and J 2 bases, with 10 bases left between them. The CDR3 is 14 residues long. This CDR3 is CASSDPGPGNTIYF. The CDR3 DNA reads as TGTGCCAGTAGTGATCCAGGGCCTGGAAACACCATATATTTT.

This clonotype was counted between two and nine times. V and J are TRBV5-6 and TRBJ2-5; 10 bases map to TRBD2. In germline, CDR1 is SGHDT, CDR2 YYEEEE. V was clipped by 4 bases and J by 2 bases; unmatched bases: 5. CDR3 size: 15 residues. DNA of the CDR3: TGTGCCAGCAGCGCAGGACTAGCGGCACAAGAGACCCAGTACTTC. This encodes CASSAGLAAQETQYF.

This chain connects TRBV7-8 to TRBJ2-2; 8 bases align to TRBD1. CDR1 is SGHVS, CDR2 FQNEAQ, per germline. With 2 bases clipped from V and 10 bases from J, the junction kept 9 bases outside the gene matches. The CDR3 has 15 amino acids. The CDR3 is CASSLRTGWSEELFF. The DNA of the CDR3 is TGTGCCAGCAGCTTAAGGACAGGGTGGTCCGAGGAGCTGTTTTTT.

V gene TRBV7-2 combines with J gene TRBJ1-1, with D possibly TRBD1 on 5 matching bases. Trimming cost V 1 base and J 10 bases, with 16 bases left between them. Looked up from germline, CDR1 is SGHTA and CDR2 is FQGNSA. The CDR3 has 14 residues. The CDR3 loop is CASSLEVGVVRAFF. The CDR3 DNA reads as TGTGCCAGCAGCTTAGAGGTGGGGGTTGTGAGAGCTTTCTTT.

This clonotype appeared a few times. The rearrangement uses TRBV6-2 or TRBV6-3 and TRBJ2-1; no firm D call. Trimming took off 5 bases at V and 4 bases at J, with 15 bases between the two ends. The CDR3 contains 15 residues. Germline assignment: CDR1 MNHEY and CDR2 SVGEGT. CDR3 amino acids: CASSPRTLGYNEQFF. In DNA, the CDR3 is TGTGCCAGCAGTCCCCGGACGTTAGGGTACAATGAGCAGTTCTTC.

This clonotype was detected a few times. The J gene is TRBJ2-3, the V gene TRBV6-1, with 8 bases that match TRBD1. The CDR3 has 15 amino acids. CDR1 is MNHNS, CDR2 SASEGT, per germline. V shed 7 bases, J shed 2 bases, and the junction held 8 bases outside the gene matches. The CDR3 protein is CASISRDRFTDTQYF. Here the CDR3 DNA reads TGTGCCAGCATATCCCGGGACAGGTTCACAGATACGCAGTATTTT.

In its sample, this clonotype was seen a few times. J is TRBJ2-7 and V is TRBV30, with D maybe TRBD2 (6 bases). CDR3 size: 14 residues. Trimming took 5 bases from V and 1 from J, leaving 15 bases between them. Per the germline V gene, CDR1 is GTSNPN and CDR2 is SVGIG (reference sequence). The CDR3 bases are TGTGCCTGGGACACTAGCCATAGTTCCTACGAGCAGTACTTC. Protein product: CAWDTSHSSYEQYF.

The chain has TRBV6-2 or TRBV6-3 and TRBJ1-2; no clear D. V dropped 5 bases and J dropped 3 bases, with 10 bases sitting between them. Germline CDR1 and CDR2: MNHEY and SVGEGT. This CDR3 contains 13 residues. CDR3 sequence (DNA): TGTGCCAGCAGTGATACAGTAGACTATGGCTACACCTTC. It is translated as CASSDTVDYGYTF.